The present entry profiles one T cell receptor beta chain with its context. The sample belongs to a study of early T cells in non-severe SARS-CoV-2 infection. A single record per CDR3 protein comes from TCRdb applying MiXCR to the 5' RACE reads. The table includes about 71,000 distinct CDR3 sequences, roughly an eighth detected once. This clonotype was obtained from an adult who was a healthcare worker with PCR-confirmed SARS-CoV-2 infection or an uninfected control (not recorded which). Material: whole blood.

The CDR3 loop reads CASSLDGGGWNTQYF. CDR3 sequence (DNA): TGTGCCAGCAGCTTAGACGGGGGCGGATGGAACACGCAGTATTTT. This sequence joins TRBV11-2 and TRBJ2-3; D could derive from TRBD1 or TRBD2 (6 bases each). Looked up from germline, CDR1 is SGHAT and CDR2 is FQNNGV. V dropped 0 bases and J dropped 9 bases, with 16 bases sitting between them. The CDR3 consists of 15 residues.